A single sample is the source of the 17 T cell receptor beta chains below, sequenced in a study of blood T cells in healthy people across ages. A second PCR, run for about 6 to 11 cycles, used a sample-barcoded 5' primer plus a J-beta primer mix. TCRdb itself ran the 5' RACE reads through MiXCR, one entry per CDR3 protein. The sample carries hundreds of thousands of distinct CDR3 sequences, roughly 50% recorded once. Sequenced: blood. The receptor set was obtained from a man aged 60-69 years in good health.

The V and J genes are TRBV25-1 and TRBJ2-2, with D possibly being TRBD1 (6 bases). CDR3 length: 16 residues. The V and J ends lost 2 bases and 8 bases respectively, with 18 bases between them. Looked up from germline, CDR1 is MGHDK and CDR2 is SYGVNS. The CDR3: CASSEGRDNRRGELFF. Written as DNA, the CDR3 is TGTGCCAGCAGTGAAGGCCGGGACAACCGACGTGGGGAGCTGTTTTTT.

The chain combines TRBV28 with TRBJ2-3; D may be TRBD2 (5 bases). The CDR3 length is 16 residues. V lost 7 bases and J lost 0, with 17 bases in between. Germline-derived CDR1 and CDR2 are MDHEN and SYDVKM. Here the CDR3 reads CASTAGTQPSTDTQYF. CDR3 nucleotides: TGTGCCAGCACTGCGGGCACACAGCCTAGCACAGATACGCAGTATTTT.

This CDR3 reads CASSLEEDKTNEKLFF. Written as DNA, the CDR3 is TGTGCCAGCAGCTTAGAAGAGGACAAGACTAATGAAAAACTGTTTTTT. The rearrangement links TRBV11-3 to TRBJ1-4; weak D call: TRBD1 (5 bases). Germline loops: CDR1 SGHNT, CDR2 YENEEA. This CDR3 comprises 16 residues. The V gene lost 0 bases and the J gene lost 2 bases, with 10 bases spanning the gap.

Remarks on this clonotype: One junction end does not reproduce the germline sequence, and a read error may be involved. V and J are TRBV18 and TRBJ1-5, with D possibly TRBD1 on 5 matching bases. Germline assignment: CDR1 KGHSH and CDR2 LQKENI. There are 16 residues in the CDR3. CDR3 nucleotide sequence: TGTACCAGCTCACCACCGTCGGGGGGGTTCGCTCAGCCCCAGCATTTT. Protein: CTSSPPSGGFAQPQHF.

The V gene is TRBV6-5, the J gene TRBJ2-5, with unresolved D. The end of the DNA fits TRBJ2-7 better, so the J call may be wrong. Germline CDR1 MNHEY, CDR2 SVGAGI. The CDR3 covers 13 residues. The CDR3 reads CASSYAYSYEQYF. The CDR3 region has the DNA TGTGCCAGCAGTTACGCCTACAGCTACGAGCAGTACTTC.

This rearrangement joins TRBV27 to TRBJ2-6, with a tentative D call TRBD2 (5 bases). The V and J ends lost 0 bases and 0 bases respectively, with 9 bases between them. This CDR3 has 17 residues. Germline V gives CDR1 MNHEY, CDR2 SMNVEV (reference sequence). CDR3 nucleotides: TGTGCCAGCAGTTTATCCGCAGGACTCTCTGGGGCCAACGTCCTGACTTTC. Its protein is CASSLSAGLSGANVLTF.

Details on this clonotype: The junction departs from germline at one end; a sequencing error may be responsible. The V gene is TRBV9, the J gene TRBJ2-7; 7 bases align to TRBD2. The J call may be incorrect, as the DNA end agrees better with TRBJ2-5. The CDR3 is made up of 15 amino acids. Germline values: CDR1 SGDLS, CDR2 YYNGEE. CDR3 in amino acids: CVSSVATGEGETQYF. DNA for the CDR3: TGTGTCAGCAGCGTAGCTACTGGGGAGGGGGAGACCCAGTACTTC.

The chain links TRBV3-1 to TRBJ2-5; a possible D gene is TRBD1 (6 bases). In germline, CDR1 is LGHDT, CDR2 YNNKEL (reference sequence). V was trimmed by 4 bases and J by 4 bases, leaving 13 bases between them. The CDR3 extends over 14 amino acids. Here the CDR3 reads CASSPGQLIETQYF. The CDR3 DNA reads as TGTGCCAGCAGCCCCGGACAGCTAATAGAGACCCAGTACTTC.

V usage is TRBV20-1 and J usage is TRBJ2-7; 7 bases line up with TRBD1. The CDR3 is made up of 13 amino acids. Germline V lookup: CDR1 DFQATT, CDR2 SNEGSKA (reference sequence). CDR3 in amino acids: CPNGTAFSYEQYF. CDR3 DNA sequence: TGCCCCAACGGGACAGCCTTCTCCTACGAGCAGTACTTC.

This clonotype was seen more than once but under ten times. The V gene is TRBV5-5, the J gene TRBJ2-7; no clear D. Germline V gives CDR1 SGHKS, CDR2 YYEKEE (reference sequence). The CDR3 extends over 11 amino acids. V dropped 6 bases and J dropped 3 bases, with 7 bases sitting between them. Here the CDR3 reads CASISNYEQYF. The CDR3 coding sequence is TGTGCCAGCATCTCCAACTACGAGCAGTACTTC. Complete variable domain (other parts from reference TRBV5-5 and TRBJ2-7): DAGVTQSPTHLIKTRGQQVTLRCSPISGHKSVSWYQQVLGQGPQFIFQYYEKEERGRGNFPDRFSARQFPNYSSELNVNALLLGDSALYLCASISNYEQYFGPGTRLTVT.

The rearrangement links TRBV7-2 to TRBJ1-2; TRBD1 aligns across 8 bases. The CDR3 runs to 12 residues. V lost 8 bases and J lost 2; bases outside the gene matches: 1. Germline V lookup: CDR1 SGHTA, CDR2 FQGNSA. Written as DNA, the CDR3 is TGTGCCAGCCACAGGGGGAACTATGGCTACACCTTC. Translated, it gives CASHRGNYGYTF.

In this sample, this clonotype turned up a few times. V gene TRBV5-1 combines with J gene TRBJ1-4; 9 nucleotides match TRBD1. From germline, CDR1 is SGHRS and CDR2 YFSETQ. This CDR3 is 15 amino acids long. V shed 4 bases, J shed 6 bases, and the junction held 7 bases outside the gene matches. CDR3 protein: CASSERTGEYEKLFF. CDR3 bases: TGCGCCAGCAGCGAACGGACAGGGGAGTATGAAAAACTGTTTTTT.

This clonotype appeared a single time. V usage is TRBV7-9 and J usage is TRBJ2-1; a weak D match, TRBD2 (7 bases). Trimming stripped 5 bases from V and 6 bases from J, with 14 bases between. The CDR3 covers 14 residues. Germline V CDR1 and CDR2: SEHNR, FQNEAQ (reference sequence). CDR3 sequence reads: CASSRGAGVNEQFF. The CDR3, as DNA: TGTGCCAGCAGCCGGGGGGCCGGGGTCAATGAGCAGTTCTTC.

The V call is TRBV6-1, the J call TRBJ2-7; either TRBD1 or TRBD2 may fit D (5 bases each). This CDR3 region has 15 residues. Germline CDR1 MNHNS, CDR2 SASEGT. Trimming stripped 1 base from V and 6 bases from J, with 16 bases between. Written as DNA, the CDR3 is TGTGCCAGCAGTGAAGAGTTGGGGGAGTCCGTCGAGCAGTACTTC. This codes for CASSEELGESVEQYF.

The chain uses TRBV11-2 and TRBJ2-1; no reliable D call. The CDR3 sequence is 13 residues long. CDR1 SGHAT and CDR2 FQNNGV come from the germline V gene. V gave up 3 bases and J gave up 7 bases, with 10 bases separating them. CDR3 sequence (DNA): TGTGCCAGCAGCTTGTCCTGGGGTAATGAGCAGTTCTTC. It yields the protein CASSLSWGNEQFF.

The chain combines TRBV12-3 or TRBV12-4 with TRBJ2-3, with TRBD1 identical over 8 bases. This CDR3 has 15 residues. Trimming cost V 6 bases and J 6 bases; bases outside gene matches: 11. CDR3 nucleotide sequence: TGTGCCAGCAGAGCGGACAGGGCCTTTAGGGATACGCAGTATTTT. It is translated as CASRADRAFRDTQYF.

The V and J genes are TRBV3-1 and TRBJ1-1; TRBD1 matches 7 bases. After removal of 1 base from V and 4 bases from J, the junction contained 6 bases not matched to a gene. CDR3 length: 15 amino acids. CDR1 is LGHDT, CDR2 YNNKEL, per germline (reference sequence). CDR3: CASSQGAGGVTEAFF. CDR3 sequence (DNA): TGTGCCAGCAGCCAAGGGGCAGGGGGGGTCACTGAAGCTTTCTTT. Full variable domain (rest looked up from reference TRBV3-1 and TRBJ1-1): DTAVSQTPKYLVTQMGNDKSIKCEQNLGHDTMYWYKQDSKKFLKIMFSYNNKELIINETVPNRFSPKSPDKAHLNLHINSLELGDSAVYFCASSQGAGGVTEAFFGQGTRLTVV.